The clone carrying this T cell receptor (beta chain) occurred many times. Its specificity is not known. This record comes from a study of identical twins. Findings of the study overall: Models predicted less out-of-frame TCR alpha sharing in monozygotic twins than was found. Part of the zero-insertion signal could reflect confounding by invariant MAIT and iNKT cells. With abundant cord blood beta clonotypes, insertions were fewer; memory repertoires showed no such pattern.

TCRdb recomputed calls from the 5' RACE reads with MiXCR, one row per CDR3 protein. This sample has 350,000 to 450,000 distinct CDR3 sequences, with about 18% found just once. The receptor was isolated from a man aged 45-65 years in good health. Material for sequencing was naive T cells sorted from blood.

CDR3 region: CASRSGALGTEAFF. The CDR3 coding sequence is TGTGCCAGTAGGTCGGGGGCATTGGGCACTGAAGCTTTCTTT. The V and J genes are TRBV19 and TRBJ1-1, with D tentatively TRBD1 (6 bases). The CDR3 is made up of 14 amino acids. Germline V gene lookup returns CDR1 LNHDA and CDR2 SQIVND (reference sequence). V was pared by 6 bases and J by 4 bases, with 15 bases between. The variable domain in full, completed from reference TRBV19 and TRBJ1-1, reads DGGITQSPKYLFRKEGQNVTLSCEQNLNHDAMYWYRQDPGQGLRLIYYSQIVNDFQKGDIAEGYSVSREKKESFPLTVTSAQKNPTAFYLCASRSGALGTEAFFGQGTRLTVV.